This TCR beta chain was documented in a study of Ad26.COV2.S vaccination and SARS-CoV-2 variants (dated by TCRdb to the early 2020s). With respect to the entire study: Vaccine-arm donors came from COV1001, a multicentre, randomized, double-blind, placebo-controlled phase I-IIa trial of Ad26.COV2.S in healthy adults. Ad26.COV2.S was administered intramuscularly at a dose of 5x10^10 or 1x10^11 viral particles, either as one shot or as two shots given 56 days apart. TCRbeta repertoire sequencing served as the tool for gauging how specific and how broad the SARS-CoV-2-reactive T cell receptors were following Ad26.COV2.S vaccination. The TCR-sequenced set comprised around 30 samples: about 19 Ad26.COV2.S vaccine recipients, 5 placebo recipients and 8 SARS-CoV-2 convalescent individuals. Participants in the trial were split at random into five groups of five each, receiving low-dose or high-dose Ad26.COV2.S once or twice, or else placebo on both occasions. Blinding of investigators to trial group allocation was maintained during experiments and outcome assessment. What the authors observed across the whole study: Vaccine and placebo recipients had similar non-spike TCR breadth, a finding consistent with the vaccine containing only spike. Substantial breadth of spike-specific CD8+ and CD4+ T cell responses was reported after vaccination. The study was not powered for comparison of responses between vaccine doses or regimens. Higher spike-specific TCR breadth was observed in Ad26.COV2.S recipients than in placebo recipients (P = 0.0014). According to the authors, total T cell responses may have been underestimated by the TCR breadth and depth analyses.

There are 16 amino acids in the CDR3, from cysteine to phenylalanine inclusive. The kept DNA is CDR3 alone, 48 bases in frame from the first base. V lost 4 bases and J lost 3 bases, and the count of bases not matched to a germline gene is 8. CDR1 and CDR2, per the germline V gene, are MNHEY and SVGEGT. The sample's treatment or condition, from its label and the paper: roughly 19 received Ad26.COV2.S at low or high dose, single or two shots; roughly 5 received placebo; per-sample allocation not given. For vaccine and placebo recipients, repertoires were sequenced using samples collected on day 63 after the first injection. Cohort 1b enrolled roughly 25 adults aged 18-55 years at a single site in Boston, USA, between 29 July and 7 August 2020. Ad26.COV2.S was a replication-incompetent adenovirus type 26 vector expressing a prefusion-stabilized SARS-CoV-2 spike protein from the original Wuhan strain.

As concerns this clone: It lacks a known antigen. Base qualities were left out, and no much larger clone turns up one base away.

The immunoSEQ Assay was the method used to sequence TCRbeta CDR3 regions. After extraction, genomic DNA underwent amplification by bias-controlled multiplex PCR, followed by high-throughput sequencing. As for how the authors treated the data: To quantify the absolute abundance of each unique TCRbeta CDR3 region, sequences were collapsed and filtered. T cell fraction was estimated by normalization of TCRbeta template counts to usable DNA, with usable DNA being measured through amplification of reference genes present in all nucleated cells. Repertoire TCRs were annotated as SARS-CoV-2-specific by exact matching of V gene, CDR3 amino acid sequence and J gene to a known reactive TCR set. The reference SARS-CoV-2 TCR set was obtained from MIRA and was filtered for enrichment in COVID-19-positive ImmuneCODE repertoires, whereby public or cross-reactive TCRs were removed. Using the MIRA antigens, annotated TCRs were further analysed by specific ORF or by position within an ORF. Depth was the summed frequency of annotated unique rearrangements, while breadth was defined as annotated unique rearrangements over total unique productive rearrangements. Two-sided Wilcoxon rank-sum tests were applied when comparing TCR breadth between groups. TCRdb stores this immuneACCESS table with in-frame sequences only. Part of the clones is absent; in the studies checked, under half of the shortfall reflects unresolved V genes, and no reason is known for the rest. V and J calls and clone size are copied from that table; D and trimming were computed from the DNA. The sample table shows roughly 330,000 clones, and about 90% are seen once. The top ten constitute roughly 6% of the sample.

The source was peripheral blood, collected in a trial of Ad26.COV2.S vaccine versus placebo. This TCR was sampled from a person between 18 and 60 years old who received the Ad26.COV2.S COVID-19 vaccine or a placebo. The chain was built from TRBV6-2 or TRBV6-3 and TRBJ2-3, with 9 central nucleotides matching TRBD1. The CDR3 reads as follows: CASSLAGQGSTDTQYF. The DNA reads as follows: TGTGCCAGCAGTTTGGCGGGACAGGGATCTACAGATACGCAGTATTTT.